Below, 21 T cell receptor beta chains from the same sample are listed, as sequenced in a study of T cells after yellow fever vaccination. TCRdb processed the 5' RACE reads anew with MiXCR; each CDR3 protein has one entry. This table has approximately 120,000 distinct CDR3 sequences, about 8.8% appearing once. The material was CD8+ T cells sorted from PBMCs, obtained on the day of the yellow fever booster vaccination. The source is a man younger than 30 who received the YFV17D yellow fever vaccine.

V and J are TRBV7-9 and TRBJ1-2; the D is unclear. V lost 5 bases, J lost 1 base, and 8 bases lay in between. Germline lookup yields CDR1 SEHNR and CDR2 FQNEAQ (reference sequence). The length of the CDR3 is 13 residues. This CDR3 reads CASSRESNYGYTF. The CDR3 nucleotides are TGTGCCAGCAGCCGCGAGAGTAACTATGGCTACACCTTC. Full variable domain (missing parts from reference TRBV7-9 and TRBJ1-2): DTGVSQNPRHKITKRGQNVTFRCDPISEHNRLYWYRQTLGQGPEFLTYFQNEAQLEKSRLLSDRFSAERPKGSFSTLEIQRTEQGDSAMYLCASSRESNYGYTFGSGTRLTVV.

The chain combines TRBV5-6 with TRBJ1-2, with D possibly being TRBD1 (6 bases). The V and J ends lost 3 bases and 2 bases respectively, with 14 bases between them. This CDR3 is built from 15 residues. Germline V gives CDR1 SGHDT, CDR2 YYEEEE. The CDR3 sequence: CASSSGNTGNYGYTF. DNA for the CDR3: TGTGCCAGCAGCTCCGGGAATACAGGGAACTATGGCTACACCTTC. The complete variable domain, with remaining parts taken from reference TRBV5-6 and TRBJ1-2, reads DAGVTQSPTHLIKTRGQQVTLRCSPKSGHDTVSWYQQALGQGPQFIFQYYEEEERQRGNFPDRFSGHQFPNYSSELNVNALLLGDSALYLCASSSGNTGNYGYTFGSGTRLTVV.

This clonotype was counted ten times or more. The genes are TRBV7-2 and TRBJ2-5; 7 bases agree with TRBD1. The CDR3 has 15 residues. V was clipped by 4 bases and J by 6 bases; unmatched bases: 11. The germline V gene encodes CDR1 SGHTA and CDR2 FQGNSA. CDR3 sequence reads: CASSSSWGRGKTQYF. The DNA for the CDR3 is TGTGCCAGCAGCTCCTCCTGGGGCAGGGGGAAGACCCAGTACTTC.

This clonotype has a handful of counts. Written as DNA, the CDR3 is TGCGCCAGCAGCCAACGGTTCACCGGGGAGCTGTTTTTT. This encodes CASSQRFTGELFF. The chain recombines TRBV4-3 with TRBJ2-2; D gene uncertain. V was cut by 2 bases and J by 4 bases, with 5 bases left in between. CDR1 LGHNA and CDR2 YSLEER come from the germline V gene. The CDR3 runs to 13 residues.

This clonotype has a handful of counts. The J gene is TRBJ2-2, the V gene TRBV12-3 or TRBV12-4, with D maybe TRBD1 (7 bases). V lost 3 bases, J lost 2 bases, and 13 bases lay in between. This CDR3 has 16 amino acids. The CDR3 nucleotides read TGTGCCAGCAGTTTGGAGGGACAGAGTAACACCGGGGAGCTGTTTTTT. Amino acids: CASSLEGQSNTGELFF.

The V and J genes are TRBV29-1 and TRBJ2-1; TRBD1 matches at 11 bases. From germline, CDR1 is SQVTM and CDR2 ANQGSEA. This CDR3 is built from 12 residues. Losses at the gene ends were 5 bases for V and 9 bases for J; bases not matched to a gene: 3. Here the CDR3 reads CSVRTGGGEQFF. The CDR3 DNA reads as TGCAGCGTTAGGACAGGGGGCGGTGAGCAGTTCTTC.

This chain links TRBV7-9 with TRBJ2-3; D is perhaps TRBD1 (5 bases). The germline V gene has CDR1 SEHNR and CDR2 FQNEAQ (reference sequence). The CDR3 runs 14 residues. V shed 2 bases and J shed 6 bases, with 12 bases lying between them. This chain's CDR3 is CASSLSTAGDTQYF. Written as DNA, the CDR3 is TGTGCCAGCAGCTTAAGCACCGCAGGGGATACGCAGTATTTT.

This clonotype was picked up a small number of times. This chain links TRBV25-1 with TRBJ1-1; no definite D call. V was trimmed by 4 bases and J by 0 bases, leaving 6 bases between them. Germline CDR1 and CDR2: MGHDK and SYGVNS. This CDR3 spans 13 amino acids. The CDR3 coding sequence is TGTGCCAGCAGTGGCCGACTGAACACTGAAGCTTTCTTT. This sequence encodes CASSGRLNTEAFF.

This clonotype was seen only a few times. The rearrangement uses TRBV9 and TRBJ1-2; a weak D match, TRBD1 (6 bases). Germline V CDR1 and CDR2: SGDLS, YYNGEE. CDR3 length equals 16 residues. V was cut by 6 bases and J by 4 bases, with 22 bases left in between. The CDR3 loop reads CASTPSHKGGPYGYTF. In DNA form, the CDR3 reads TGTGCCAGCACACCTTCTCATAAAGGGGGACCCTATGGCTACACCTTC.

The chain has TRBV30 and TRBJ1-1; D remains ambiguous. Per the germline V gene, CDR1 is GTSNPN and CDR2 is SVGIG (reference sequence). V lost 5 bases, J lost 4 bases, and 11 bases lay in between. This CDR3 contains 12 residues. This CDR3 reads CAWDGGSTEAFF. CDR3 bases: TGTGCCTGGGACGGAGGGAGCACTGAAGCTTTCTTT.

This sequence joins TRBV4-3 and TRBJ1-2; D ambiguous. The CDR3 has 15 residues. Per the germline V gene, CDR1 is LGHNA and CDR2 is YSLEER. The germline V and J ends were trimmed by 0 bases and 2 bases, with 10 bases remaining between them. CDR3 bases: TGCGCCAGCAGCCAAGAGACAAGAGGGAACTATGGCTACACCTTC. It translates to CASSQETRGNYGYTF.

Here the CDR3 reads CASTTDVAGFRLEQFF. The CDR3 coding sequence is TGTGCCAGCACGACGGACGTCGCGGGGTTCCGACTCGAGCAGTTCTTC. The rearrangement joins TRBV6-2 or TRBV6-3 to TRBJ2-1, with D tentatively TRBD2 (6 bases). Trimming took off 7 bases at V and 10 bases at J, with 26 bases between the two ends. There are 16 residues in the CDR3. CDR1 is MNHEY and CDR2 is SVGEGT in the germline V gene.

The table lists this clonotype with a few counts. The CDR3 DNA is TGTGCCAGCAGTGGGTTCGAGCAGTACTTC. It yields the protein CASSGFEQYF. The chain carries TRBV25-1 and TRBJ2-7, with D unclear. Germline V gene sequence: CDR1 MGHDK, CDR2 SYGVNS. With 4 bases removed from V and 6 bases from J, the gap between germline ends came to 4 bases. This CDR3 has 10 residues.

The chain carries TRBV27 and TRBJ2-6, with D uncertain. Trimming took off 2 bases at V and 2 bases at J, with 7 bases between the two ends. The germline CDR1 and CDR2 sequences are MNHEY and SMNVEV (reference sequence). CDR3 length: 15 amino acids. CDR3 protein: CASSLRATGANVLTF. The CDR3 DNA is TGTGCCAGCAGTTTACGGGCGACTGGGGCCAACGTCCTGACTTTC.

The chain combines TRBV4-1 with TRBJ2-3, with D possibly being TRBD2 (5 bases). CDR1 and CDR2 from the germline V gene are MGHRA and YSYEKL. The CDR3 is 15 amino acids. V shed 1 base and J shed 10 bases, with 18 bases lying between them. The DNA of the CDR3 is TGCGCCAGCAGCCAAGCATTGTTCTCGGGGAGTGCGCAGTATTTT. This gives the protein CASSQALFSGSAQYF.

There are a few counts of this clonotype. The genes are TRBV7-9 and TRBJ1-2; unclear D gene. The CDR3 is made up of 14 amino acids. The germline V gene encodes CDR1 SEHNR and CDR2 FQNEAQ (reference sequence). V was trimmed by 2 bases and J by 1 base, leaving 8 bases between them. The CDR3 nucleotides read TGTGCCAGCAGCTTAAGTGTTGGTAACTATGGCTACACCTTC. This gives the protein CASSLSVGNYGYTF.

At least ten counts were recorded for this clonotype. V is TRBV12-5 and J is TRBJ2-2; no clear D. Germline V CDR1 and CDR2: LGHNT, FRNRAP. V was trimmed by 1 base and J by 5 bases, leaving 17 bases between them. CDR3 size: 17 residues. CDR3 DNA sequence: TGTGCTAGTGGTTTGGAGGAGTGGGTGCTGGTGACCGGGGAGCTGTTTTTT. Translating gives CASGLEEWVLVTGELFF.

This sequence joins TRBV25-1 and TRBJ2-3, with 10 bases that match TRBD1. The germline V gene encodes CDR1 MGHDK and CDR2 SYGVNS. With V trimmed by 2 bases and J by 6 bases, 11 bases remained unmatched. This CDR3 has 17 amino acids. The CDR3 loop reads CASSELDRGQRRDTQYF. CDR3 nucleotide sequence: TGTGCCAGCAGTGAACTTGACAGGGGGCAGCGGCGCGATACGCAGTATTTT.

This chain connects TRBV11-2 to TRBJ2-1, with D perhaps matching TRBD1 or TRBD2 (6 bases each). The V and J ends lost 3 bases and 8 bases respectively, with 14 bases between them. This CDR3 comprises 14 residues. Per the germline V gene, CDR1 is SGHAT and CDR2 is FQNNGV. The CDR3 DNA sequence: TGTGCCAGCAGCTTCACAGGGCCGGGGGATGAGCAGTTCTTC. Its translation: CASSFTGPGDEQFF.

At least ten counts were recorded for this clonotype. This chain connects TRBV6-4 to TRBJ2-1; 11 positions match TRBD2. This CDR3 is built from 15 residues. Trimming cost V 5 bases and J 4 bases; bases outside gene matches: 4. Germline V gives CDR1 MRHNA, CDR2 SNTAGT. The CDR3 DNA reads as TGTGCCAGCAGTCCGACTAGCGGGGAGTACAATGAGCAGTTCTTC. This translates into CASSPTSGEYNEQFF.

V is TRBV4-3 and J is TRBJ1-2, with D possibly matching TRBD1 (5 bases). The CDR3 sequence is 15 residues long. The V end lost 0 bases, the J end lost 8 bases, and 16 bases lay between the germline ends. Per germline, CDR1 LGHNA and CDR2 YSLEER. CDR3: CASSQERDGWDGYTF. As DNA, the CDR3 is TGCGCCAGCAGCCAAGAAAGGGACGGGTGGGACGGCTACACCTTC.